Below, 23 T cell receptor beta chains from the same sample are listed, as sequenced in a study of shared clonotypes between healthy human individuals (dated by TCRdb to about 2020). The method behind the library was the immunoSEQ multiplex PCR assay. The immuneACCESS repertoire file appears here via TCRdb, limited to in-frame rearrangements. These files lack a portion of the clones; in checked studies, under half of the deficit traces to unresolved V genes, and the cause of the others is not known. The sample table holds fewer than 600,000 clones, of which about four fifths were seen once. Jointly, the top ten make up roughly 13% of the sample. Input material: PBMCs. These receptors came from a woman in her thirties or forties in good health. Some clones in this sample may be carry-over from other donors' samples.

Notes on this clone: The same CDR3 also results from other DNA sequences found in this sample. This rearrangement joins TRBV19 to TRBJ2-5, with 7 bases aligning to TRBD1. The J segment lost 5 bases and the V segment lost 3 bases, leaving 3 bases of the junction unmatched. The CDR3 runs 13 residues. Germline V lookup: CDR1 LNHDA, CDR2 SQIVND (reference sequence). The CDR3 sequence is CASSIARGETQYF. CDR3 nucleotide sequence: TGTGCCAGTAGTATCGCCAGGGGGGAGACCCAGTACTTC.

The chain uses TRBV10-2 and TRBJ1-2, with D perhaps TRBD1 (6 bases). V dropped 8 bases and J dropped 0 bases, with 22 bases sitting between them. The CDR3 has 17 residues. Germline V gene sequence: CDR1 WSHSY, CDR2 SAAADI. In nucleotides, the CDR3 is TGCGCCAGCCTCAGCGACATCGGACAGAAAGCTAACTATGGCTACACCTTC. Residues: CASLSDIGQKANYGYTF.

The rearrangement joins TRBV28 to TRBJ2-7, with 9 bases identical to TRBD2. The CDR3 has 16 amino acids. J lost 3 bases, V lost 4 bases, and 10 bases had no gene match. The V gene's germline CDR1 is MDHEN and CDR2 SYDVKM. CDR3 sequence reads: CASSYGSGSGRYEQYF. In nucleotides, the CDR3 is TGTGCCAGCAGTTACGGTAGCGGGAGTGGGCGCTACGAGCAGTACTTC.

In DNA, the CDR3 is TGTGCCAGCAGCATAGGACAGGAGAATGAAAAACTGTTTTTT. Protein: CASSIGQENEKLFF. V usage is TRBV7-9 and J usage is TRBJ1-4; TRBD1 matches 7 bases. The trim removed 5 bases at V and 5 bases at J, leaving 5 bases unmatched. This CDR3 is built from 14 residues. Germline lookup yields CDR1 SEHNR and CDR2 FQNEAQ (reference sequence).

CDR3 loop: CATGGVAYGYTF. For the CDR3, the DNA is TGTGCCACGGGAGGGGTTGCCTATGGCTACACCTTC. The chain is built from TRBV6-6 and TRBJ1-2; weak D call: TRBD1 (5 bases). Deletions cut 10 bases from V and 4 bases from J, with 13 bases between. CDR3 length: 12 amino acids. The germline V gene has CDR1 MNHNY and CDR2 SVGAGI (reference sequence).

The chain combines TRBV27 with TRBJ2-5; TRBD2 agrees at 11 bases. V shed 6 bases and J 2 bases; nucleotides not matched to a gene: 11. Germline loops: CDR1 MNHEY, CDR2 SMNVEV (reference sequence). The CDR3 totals 17 residues. The CDR3 reads CASRTRATSGVQETQYF. The CDR3 bases are TGTGCCAGCAGGACGCGAGCGACTAGCGGGGTACAAGAGACCCAGTACTTC.

This sequence joins TRBV4-1 and TRBJ2-1, with 8 nucleotides matching TRBD1. CDR3 length: 15 residues. CDR1 MGHRA and CDR2 YSYEKL come from the germline V gene. V gave up 5 bases and J gave up 4 bases; unmatched junction bases: 7. In DNA form, the CDR3 reads TGCGCCAGCAGCTCTCCCGGGACAGGATACAATGAGCAGTTCTTC. Its translation is CASSSPGTGYNEQFF.

V and J are TRBV7-9 and TRBJ2-7; no clear D gene. Germline V gene data show CDR1 as SEHNR and CDR2 as FQNEAQ (reference sequence). CDR3 length: 15 amino acids. V was shortened by 2 bases and J by 2 bases, with 13 bases between the two germline ends. CDR3 DNA sequence: TGTGCCAGCAGCTTAAGGGTCGGAAAGACCTACGAGCAGTACTTC. Amino acids: CASSLRVGKTYEQYF. Complete variable domain (other parts from reference TRBV7-9 and TRBJ2-7): DTGVSQNPRHKITKRGQNVTFRCDPISEHNRLYWYRQTLGQGPEFLTYFQNEAQLEKSRLLSDRFSAERPKGSFSTLEIQRTEQGDSAMYLCASSLRVGKTYEQYFGPGTRLTVT.

The V call is TRBV5-1, the J call TRBJ2-6; possible D gene TRBD1, 6 bases. This CDR3 is built from 16 residues. V was pared by 6 bases and J by 2 bases, with 15 bases between. From germline, CDR1 is SGHRS and CDR2 YFSETQ. CDR3: CASTKEPGAGANVLTF. CDR3 in DNA: TGCGCCAGCACAAAGGAGCCAGGGGCTGGGGCCAACGTCCTGACTTTC.

The chain employs TRBV7-9 and TRBJ2-7; D is undetermined. Germline V CDR1 and CDR2: SEHNR, FQNEAQ (reference sequence). The V end was cut by 6 bases, the J end by 2 bases, with 8 bases between. This CDR3 is 12 amino acids long. CDR3 in DNA: TGTGCCAGCAGGGAAGAGACCTACGAGCAGTACTTC. It translates to CASREETYEQYF. The whole variable domain, filled in from reference TRBV7-9 and TRBJ2-7, reads DTGVSQNPRHKITKRGQNVTFRCDPISEHNRLYWYRQTLGQGPEFLTYFQNEAQLEKSRLLSDRFSAERPKGSFSTLEIQRTEQGDSAMYLCASREETYEQYFGPGTRLTVT.

The V call is TRBV11-1, the J call TRBJ2-3, with 10 bases aligning to TRBD2. The J segment lost 5 bases and the V segment lost 5 bases, leaving 7 bases of the junction unmatched. Germline-derived CDR1 and CDR2 are SGHAT and FQDESV (reference sequence). This CDR3 has 15 amino acids. The CDR3: CASSQRTSGEDTQYF. In DNA, the CDR3 is TGTGCCAGCAGCCAAAGGACTAGCGGCGAAGATACGCAGTATTTT.

The V and J genes are TRBV7-3 and TRBJ2-1; 10 bases are a match to TRBD2. This CDR3 comprises 21 residues. V was pared by 1 base and J by 6 bases, with 21 bases of the junction left unmatched. The germline V gene encodes CDR1 SGHTA and CDR2 FQGTGA. The CDR3 nucleotides are TGTGCCAGCAGCTTAAGGTCCGCCCCGACAGGGCTAGAGCGGGGGGGCAATGAGCAGTTCTTC. Amino acid sequence: CASSLRSAPTGLERGGNEQFF.

The chain couples TRBV10-3 to TRBJ2-1; 11 positions match TRBD2. V was clipped by 4 bases and J by 6 bases; unmatched bases: 14. The CDR3 totals 18 residues. The germline V gene has CDR1 ENHRY and CDR2 SYGVKD. CDR3 in amino acids: CAISVGGLADLRGNEQFF. In DNA, the CDR3 is TGTGCCATCAGTGTGGGGGGACTAGCGGACCTACGGGGCAATGAGCAGTTCTTC.

Comments on this clone: A much larger clone lies a single base off, so this may be a read error. J is TRBJ1-1 and V is TRBV9, with D hard to call. V lost 3 bases, J lost 1 base, and 4 bases lay in between. CDR3 length equals 12 residues. Germline assignment: CDR1 SGDLS and CDR2 YYNGEE. CDR3 region: CASSAPNTEAFF. The CDR3 DNA follows: TGTGCCAGCAGCGCCCCGAACACTGAAGCTTTCTTT. Based on the CDR3 plus reference TRBV9 and TRBJ1-1, the full variable domain is DSGVTQTPKHLITATGQRVTLRCSPRSGDLSVYWYQQSLDQGLQFLIQYYNGEERAKGNILERFSAQQFPDLHSELNLSSLELGDSALYFCASSAPNTEAFFGQGTRLTVV.

In nucleotides, the CDR3 is TGTGCCAGCAGTTACTCCCCCGGGACCCATTATCAGCCCCAGCATTTT. It translates to CASSYSPGTHYQPQHF. The chain combines TRBV6-6 with TRBJ1-5, with TRBD1 as a possible D gene (5 bases). V shed 0 bases and J shed 5 bases, with 14 bases lying between them. Germline V CDR1 and CDR2: MNHNY, SVGAGI (reference sequence). This CDR3 has 16 amino acids.

CDR3 loop: CASSLSRREQFF. CDR3 sequence (DNA): TGTGCCAGCAGCTTGTCCCGGAGGGAGCAGTTCTTC. This chain connects TRBV5-4 to TRBJ2-1, with a weak D call TRBD2 (5 bases). This CDR3 region has 12 residues. V lost 1 base, J lost 10 bases, and 9 bases lay in between. CDR1 is SGHNT, CDR2 YYREEE, per germline (reference sequence).

The V and J genes are TRBV10-3 and TRBJ1-2; the match to TRBD1 covers 7 bases. The V segment lost 3 bases and the J segment 8 bases; nucleotides outside the gene matches: 6. CDR1 is ENHRY, CDR2 SYGVKD, per germline. The CDR3 is 13 residues long. CDR3 sequence reads: CAISDERGQGYTF. The CDR3 DNA follows: TGTGCCATCAGTGATGAAAGGGGGCAGGGCTACACCTTC.

J is TRBJ1-1 and V is TRBV28; a possible D gene is TRBD1 (5 bases). From germline, CDR1 is MDHEN and CDR2 SYDVKM. V lost 2 bases, J lost 5 bases, and 12 bases lay in between. This CDR3 has 14 amino acids. The CDR3 loop is CASSLGGSETEAFF. CDR3 nucleotides: TGTGCCAGCAGTTTAGGGGGGTCTGAGACTGAAGCTTTCTTT. Drawing the rest from reference TRBV28 and TRBJ1-1, the complete variable domain is DVKVTQSSRYLVKRTGEKVFLECVQDMDHENMFWYRQDPGLGLRLIYFSYDVKMKEKGDIPEGYSVSREKKERFSLILESASTNQTSMYLCASSLGGSETEAFFGQGTRLTVV.

This chain joins TRBV18 and TRBJ2-7; a possible D gene is TRBD2 (5 bases). Germline lookup yields CDR1 KGHSH and CDR2 LQKENI. V dropped 4 bases and J dropped 3 bases, with 10 bases sitting between them. The CDR3 runs 13 residues. As DNA, the CDR3 is TGTGCCAGCTCACTCGTCCGGGACTACGAGCAGTACTTC. This gives the protein CASSLVRDYEQYF.

To note about this clone: Compared with germline, one end of the junction differs, possibly owing to a read error. J is TRBJ2-7 and V is TRBV7-7, with D possibly being TRBD2 (8 bases). Germline loops: CDR1 SSHAT, CDR2 FNYEAQ (reference sequence). The CDR3 has 17 amino acids. As DNA, the CDR3 is TGTGCTAGCAGCCCTTCCCGGGGGGGACTAGGACAGGTCGAGCAGTACTTC. Translating gives CASSPSRGGLGQVEQYF.

CDR3 residues: CASSNPRRAGLAPPVYYNEQFF. In DNA, the CDR3 is TGTGCCAGCAGCAACCCCCGAAGGGCAGGGTTAGCGCCCCCGGTCTATTACAATGAGCAGTTCTTC. The V and J genes are TRBV28 and TRBJ2-1; D possibly matches TRBD1 or TRBD2 (5 bases each). In germline, CDR1 is MDHEN, CDR2 SYDVKM. The CDR3 is 22 residues long. V lost 6 bases and J lost 4, with 37 bases in between.

This clone has only one observation. CDR3 sequence (DNA): TGTGCCAGCATCCCAGGGGCGGGGGGCTACACCTTC. Protein product: CASIPGAGGYTF. The rearrangement joins TRBV6-1 to TRBJ1-2; possible D gene TRBD1, 6 bases. The CDR3 runs 12 residues. The germline gives CDR1 MNHNS, CDR2 SASEGT. Trimming took off 7 bases at V and 8 bases at J, with 14 bases between the two ends.

This sequence joins TRBV5-6 and TRBJ2-3; tentatively, D is TRBD2 (7 bases). The CDR3 is made up of 16 amino acids. Germline V gene data show CDR1 as SGHDT and CDR2 as YYEEEE. The V end lost 4 bases, the J end lost 4 bases, and 19 bases lay between the germline ends. CDR3 loop: CASSRWGRGLADTQYF. The CDR3 region has the DNA TGTGCCAGCAGCCGATGGGGGCGGGGGCTGGCAGATACGCAGTATTTT. The full variable domain, with the rest looked up from reference TRBV5-6 and TRBJ2-3, is DAGVTQSPTHLIKTRGQQVTLRCSPKSGHDTVSWYQQALGQGPQFIFQYYEEEERQRGNFPDRFSGHQFPNYSSELNVNALLLGDSALYLCASSRWGRGLADTQYFGPGTRLTVL.